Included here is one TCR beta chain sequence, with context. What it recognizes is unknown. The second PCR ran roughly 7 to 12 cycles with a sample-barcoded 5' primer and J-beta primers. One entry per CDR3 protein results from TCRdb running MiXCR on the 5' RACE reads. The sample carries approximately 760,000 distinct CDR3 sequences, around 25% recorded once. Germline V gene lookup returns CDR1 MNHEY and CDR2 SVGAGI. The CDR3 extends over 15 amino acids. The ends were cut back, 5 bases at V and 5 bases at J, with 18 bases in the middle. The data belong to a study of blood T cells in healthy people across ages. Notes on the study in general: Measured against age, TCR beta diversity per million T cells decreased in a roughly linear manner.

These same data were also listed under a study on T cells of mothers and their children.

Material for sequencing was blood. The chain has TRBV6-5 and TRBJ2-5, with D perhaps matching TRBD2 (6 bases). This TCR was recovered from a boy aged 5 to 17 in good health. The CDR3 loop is CASSPSGVGSETQYF. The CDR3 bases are TGTGCCAGCAGTCCCTCGGGAGTAGGGAGTGAGACCCAGTACTTC.